A single sample is the source of the 4 T cell receptor beta chains below, sequenced in a study of breast tumors, draining lymph nodes, adjacent tissues. TCRdb reprocessed the multiplex PCR reads via MiXCR and lists one record per CDR3 protein. The sample lists around 120,000 distinct CDR3 sequences, 15% to 20% seen once, with roughly 3.5% in the top ten. Breast cancer patients provided tissue from their axillary draining lymph nodes. The specimen sequenced was axillary lymph node tissue. The receptors stem from a female donor with breast cancer. Some clones in this sample may be carry-over from other donors' samples.

The chain uses TRBV11-3 and TRBJ2-1; D is ambiguous. The CDR3 consists of 15 residues. Germline V gene data show CDR1 as SGHNT and CDR2 as YENEEA. V lost 1 base to trimming and J lost 0 bases, with 7 bases between them. The CDR3 DNA sequence: TGTGCCAGCAGCTTAGGATGGAGCTCCTACAATGAGCAGTTCTTC. This gives the protein CASSLGWSSYNEQFF.

The sample holds many counts of this clonotype. The genes are TRBV6-1 and TRBJ2-7; 11 nucleotides agree with TRBD2. In germline, CDR1 is MNHNS, CDR2 SASEGT. Unmatched junction bases numbered 7, after V lost 4 bases and J lost 5 bases. The CDR3 loop spans 15 amino acids. CDR3 in DNA: TGTGCCAGCAGTGGTTCTAGCGGGAGGTTAAACGAGCAGTACTTC. Its translation is CASSGSSGRLNEQYF.

This clonotype was picked up many times. This chain uses TRBV20-1 with TRBJ2-1; the match to TRBD2 covers 7 bases. Germline V gene sequence: CDR1 DFQATT, CDR2 SNEGSKA (reference sequence). The CDR3 runs 12 residues. The ends lost 6 bases at V and 6 bases at J; junction bases unmatched: 5. In DNA form, the CDR3 reads TGCAGTGCAGGGGAGGGCTCCAATGAGCAGTTCTTC. It yields the protein CSAGEGSNEQFF.

There are many counts of this clonotype. CDR3 sequence (DNA): TGTGCCAGCAGCTTAGATCTAGGGGACGAGCAGTTCTTC. This encodes CASSLDLGDEQFF. The chain joins TRBV11-2 to TRBJ2-1; D may match TRBD1 or TRBD2 (5 bases each). CDR1 is SGHAT, CDR2 FQNNGV, per germline. The CDR3 loop spans 13 amino acids. V was cut by 0 bases and J by 10 bases, with 10 bases left in between.